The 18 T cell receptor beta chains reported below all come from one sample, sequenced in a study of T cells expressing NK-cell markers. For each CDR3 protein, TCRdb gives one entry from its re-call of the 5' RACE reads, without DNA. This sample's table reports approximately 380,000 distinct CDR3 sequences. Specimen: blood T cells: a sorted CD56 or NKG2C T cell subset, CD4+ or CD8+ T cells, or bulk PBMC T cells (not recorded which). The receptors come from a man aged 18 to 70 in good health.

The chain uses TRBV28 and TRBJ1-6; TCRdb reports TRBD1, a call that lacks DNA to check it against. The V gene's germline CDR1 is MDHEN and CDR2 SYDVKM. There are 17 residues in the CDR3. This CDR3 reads CASSQQKTGTGNSPLHF.

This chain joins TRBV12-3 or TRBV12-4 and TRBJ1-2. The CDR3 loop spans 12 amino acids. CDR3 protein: CASTLGVGGYTF.

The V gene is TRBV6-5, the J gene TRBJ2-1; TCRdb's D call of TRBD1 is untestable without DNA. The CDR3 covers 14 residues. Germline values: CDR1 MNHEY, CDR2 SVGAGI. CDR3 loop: CASMRDRVENEQFF.

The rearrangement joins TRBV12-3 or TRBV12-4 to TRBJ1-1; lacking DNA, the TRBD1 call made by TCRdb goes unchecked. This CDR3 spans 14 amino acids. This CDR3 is CASREDRPNTEAFF.

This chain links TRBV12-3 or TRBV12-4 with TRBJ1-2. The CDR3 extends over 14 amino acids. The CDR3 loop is CASSLLNRDYGYTF.

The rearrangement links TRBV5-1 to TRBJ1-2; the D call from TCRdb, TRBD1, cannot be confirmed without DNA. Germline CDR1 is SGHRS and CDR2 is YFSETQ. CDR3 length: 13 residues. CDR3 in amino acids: CASSRDRGDGYTF. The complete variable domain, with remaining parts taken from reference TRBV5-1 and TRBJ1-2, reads KAGVTQTPRYLIKTRGQQVTLSCSPISGHRSVSWYQQTPGQGLQFLFEYFSETQRNKGNFPGRFSGRQFSNSRSEMNVSTLELGDSALYLCASSRDRGDGYTFGSGTRLTVV.

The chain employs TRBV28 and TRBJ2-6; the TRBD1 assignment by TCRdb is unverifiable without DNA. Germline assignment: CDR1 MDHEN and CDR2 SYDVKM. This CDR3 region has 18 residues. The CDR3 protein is CASSLSQGTSSGANVLTF.

CDR3: CSARGSSYEQYF. The V call is TRBV29-1, the J call TRBJ2-7. Germline V gene data show CDR1 as SQVTM and CDR2 as ANQGSEA. This CDR3 comprises 12 residues.

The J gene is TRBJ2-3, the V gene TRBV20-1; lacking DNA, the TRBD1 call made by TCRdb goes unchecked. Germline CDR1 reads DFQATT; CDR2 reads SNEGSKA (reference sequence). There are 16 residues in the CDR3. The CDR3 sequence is CSARGLAGPPSGVQYF.

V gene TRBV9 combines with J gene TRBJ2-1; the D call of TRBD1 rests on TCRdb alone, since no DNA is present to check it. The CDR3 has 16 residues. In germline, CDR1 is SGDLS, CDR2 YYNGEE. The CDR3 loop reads CASSDPRDRGYNEQFF.

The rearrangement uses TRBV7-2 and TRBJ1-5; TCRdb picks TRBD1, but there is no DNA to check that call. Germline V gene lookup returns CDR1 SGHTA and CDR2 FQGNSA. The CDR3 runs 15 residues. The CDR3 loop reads CASAGQGHSNQPQHF.

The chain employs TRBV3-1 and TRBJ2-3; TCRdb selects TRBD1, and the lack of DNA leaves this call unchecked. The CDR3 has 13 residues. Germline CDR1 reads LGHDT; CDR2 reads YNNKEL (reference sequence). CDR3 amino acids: CASQGTFTDTQYF.

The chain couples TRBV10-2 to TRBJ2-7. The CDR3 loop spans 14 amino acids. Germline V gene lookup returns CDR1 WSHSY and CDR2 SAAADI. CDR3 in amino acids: CASKVTVADYEQYF.

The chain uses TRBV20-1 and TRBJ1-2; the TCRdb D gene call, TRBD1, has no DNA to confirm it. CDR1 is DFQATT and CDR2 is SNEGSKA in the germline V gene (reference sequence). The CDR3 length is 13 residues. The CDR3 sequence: CSALDIVNYGYTF.

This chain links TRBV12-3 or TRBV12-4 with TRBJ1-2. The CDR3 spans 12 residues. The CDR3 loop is CASSRVGYGYTF.

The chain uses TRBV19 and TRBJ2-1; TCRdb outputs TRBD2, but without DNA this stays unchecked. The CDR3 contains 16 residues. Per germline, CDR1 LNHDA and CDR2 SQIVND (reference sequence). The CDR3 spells CASSTSWTSGVDEQFF.

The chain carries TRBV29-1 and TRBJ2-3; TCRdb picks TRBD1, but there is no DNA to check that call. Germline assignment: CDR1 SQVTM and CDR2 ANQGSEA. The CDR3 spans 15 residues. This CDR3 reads CSVGLGQGAADTQYF.

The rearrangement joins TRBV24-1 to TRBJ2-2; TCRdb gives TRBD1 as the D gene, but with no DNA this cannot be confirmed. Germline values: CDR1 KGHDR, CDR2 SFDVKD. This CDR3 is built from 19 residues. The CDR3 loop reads CATSDGGQGVRFSPGELFF.